These 24 T cell receptor beta chains were all obtained from the same sample, sequenced in a study of identical twins. TCRdb reprocessed the 5' RACE reads with MiXCR, giving one entry per CDR3 protein. The sample shows approximately 500,000 distinct CDR3 sequences, 13% to 15% of them seen only once. The same sample was also studied in work on yellow fever vaccine responses in identical twins.

The source material was CD4+ T cells sorted from blood. Receptors were obtained from a woman aged 18 to 35 in good health.

The CDR3 coding sequence is TGTGCCAGCAGCTTAAGCGTTATGAACACTGAAGCTTTCTTT. It translates to CASSLSVMNTEAFF. This chain connects TRBV11-2 to TRBJ1-1; D ambiguous. CDR1 SGHAT and CDR2 FQNNGV come from the germline V gene. The length of the CDR3 is 14 residues. Trimming took off 2 bases at V and 0 bases at J, with 7 bases between the two ends. Full variable domain (missing parts from reference TRBV11-2 and TRBJ1-1): EAGVAQSPRYKIIEKRQSVAFWCNPISGHATLYWYQQILGQGPKLLIQFQNNGVVDDSQLPKDRFSAERLKGVDSTLKIQPAKLEDSAVYLCASSLSVMNTEAFFGQGTRLTVV.

The chain combines TRBV7-9 with TRBJ2-5; tentative D call: TRBD2 (6 bases). This CDR3 contains 17 residues. V was shortened by 1 base and J by 0 bases, with 15 bases between the two germline ends. CDR1 is SEHNR and CDR2 is FQNEAQ in the germline V gene (reference sequence). Here the CDR3 DNA reads TGTGCCAGCAGCTTAGGGGTTGTGGAGGGGCACCAAGAGACCCAGTACTTC. This encodes CASSLGVVEGHQETQYF.

This clonotype was seen more than once but under ten times. This chain links TRBV12-3 or TRBV12-4 with TRBJ2-3, with 9 bases identical to TRBD2. The CDR3 length is 15 residues. V trimming: 6 bases; J trimming: 4 bases; junction bases outside the gene matches: 8. The DNA for the CDR3 is TGTGCCAGCAGCCCGACCAGGACTAGCGCAGATACGCAGTATTTT. Translation gives CASSPTRTSADTQYF.

This clonotype was seen ten or more times. The chain joins TRBV29-1 to TRBJ2-7; 12 bases are shared with TRBD2. This CDR3 is 15 amino acids long. Unmatched junction bases numbered 7, after V lost 5 bases and J lost 2 bases. Per germline, CDR1 SQVTM and CDR2 ANQGSEA. For the CDR3, the DNA is TGCAGCGTTAAAACTAGCGGGAGGACCCCCTACGAGCAGTACTTC. Residues: CSVKTSGRTPYEQYF.

In this sample, this clonotype turned up many times. The V and J genes are TRBV12-3 or TRBV12-4 and TRBJ1-1, with a possible D match to TRBD1 (5 bases). V lost 2 bases and J 2 bases, leaving 12 bases between the germline ends. The CDR3 length is 15 residues. As DNA, the CDR3 is TGTGCCAGCAGTTTAAATGTAGGGGTCAACACTGAAGCTTTCTTT. Protein product: CASSLNVGVNTEAFF.

The chain combines TRBV12-3 or TRBV12-4 with TRBJ2-2; D is ambiguous. The CDR3 spans 16 residues. Trimming pared 4 bases from V and 1 base from J, leaving 13 bases between. CDR3 sequence (DNA): TGTGCCAGCAGTTCCACCCCCGAAAGGAACACCGGGGAGCTGTTTTTT. Protein: CASSSTPERNTGELFF.

The rearrangement links TRBV11-2 to TRBJ2-7; 7 nucleotides align to TRBD2. Germline V CDR1 and CDR2: SGHAT, FQNNGV. CDR3 length: 13 residues. Unmatched junction bases numbered 1, after V lost 1 base and J lost 4 bases. The CDR3 sequence is CASSLGGGYEQYV. The CDR3 DNA follows: TGTGCCAGCAGCTTAGGGGGGGGATACGAGCAGTACGTC.

The chain carries TRBV28 and TRBJ2-7, with a tentative D call TRBD1 (5 bases). Germline V gene data show CDR1 as MDHEN and CDR2 as SYDVKM. The CDR3 is 17 amino acids. V dropped 5 bases and J dropped 3 bases, with 23 bases sitting between them. The CDR3 is CASSPPEQVLTVYEQYF. As DNA, the CDR3 is TGTGCCAGCAGTCCTCCTGAACAGGTCCTAACGGTCTACGAGCAGTACTTC.

Comments on this clonotype: The junction shows a germline mismatch at one end, possibly a read error. V is TRBV12-3 or TRBV12-4 and J is TRBJ2-3; D is unclear. This CDR3 spans 15 amino acids. CDR3 nucleotide sequence: TGTGCCGGCAGTGGGTGGCCTCTTAGCACAGATACGCAGTATTTT. It translates to CAGSGWPLSTDTQYF.

This clonotype was observed a few times. The rearrangement joins TRBV4-2 to TRBJ2-7; 13 bases agree with TRBD2. The CDR3 sequence is 20 residues long. Unmatched junction bases numbered 11, after V lost 0 bases and J lost 0 bases. Germline-derived CDR1 and CDR2 are LGHNA and YNFKEQ. CDR3 in DNA: TGTGCCAGCAGCCAAGATCTAATGACTAGCGGGAGGAGGAGCTCCTACGAGCAGTACTTC. This translates into CASSQDLMTSGRRSSYEQYF.

The chain is built from TRBV28 and TRBJ2-7; 10 bases agree with TRBD1. Trimming cost V 5 bases and J 6 bases; bases outside gene matches: 7. Germline assignment: CDR1 MDHEN and CDR2 SYDVKM. There are 14 residues in the CDR3. CDR3 region: CASSPTGTGVEQYV. In DNA form, the CDR3 reads TGTGCCAGCAGTCCCACCGGGACAGGGGTCGAGCAGTACGTC.

The chain employs TRBV5-6 and TRBJ2-7; D remains ambiguous. Trimming left V 5 bases short and J 7 bases short, with 10 bases between. CDR3 size: 11 residues. Per the germline V gene, CDR1 is SGHDT and CDR2 is YYEEEE. CDR3 DNA: TGTGCCAGCAGTTCCTGGGGTGAGCAGTACGTC. Amino acids: CASSSWGEQYV.

This clonotype was detected many times. The J gene is TRBJ2-5, the V gene TRBV7-2; 7 nucleotides line up with TRBD1. V shed 6 bases and J 1 base; nucleotides not matched to a gene: 5. Germline CDR1 is SGHTA and CDR2 is FQGNSA. This CDR3 has 14 residues. Here the CDR3 reads CASSSRQGQETQYF. CDR3 nucleotides: TGTGCCAGCAGTTCACGACAGGGCCAAGAGACCCAGTACTTC.

The rearrangement joins TRBV2 to TRBJ2-1; 8 nucleotides line up with TRBD2. CDR3 length equals 12 residues. J lost 7 bases, V lost 8 bases, and 4 bases had no gene match. Germline V gives CDR1 SNHLY, CDR2 FYNNEI. CDR3 nucleotide sequence: TGTGCCAGCCGGGGGGGTATTAATGAGCAGTTCTTC. It codes for CASRGGINEQFF. The full variable domain, in which reference TRBV2 and TRBJ2-1 provide the parts outside the CDR3, is EPEVTQTPSHQVTQMGQEVILRCVPISNHLYFYWYRQILGQKVEFLVSFYNNEISEKSEIFDDQFSVERPDGSNFTLKIRSTKLEDSAMYFCASRGGINEQFFGPGTRLTVL.

The rearrangement links TRBV20-1 to TRBJ2-6, with 7 nucleotides matching TRBD1. After removal of 2 bases from V and 1 base from J, the junction contained 5 bases not matched to a gene. Germline V CDR1 and CDR2: DFQATT, SNEGSKA (reference sequence). The CDR3 contains 16 residues. The CDR3 DNA reads as TGCAGTGCTAGAAGAGACAGGGTGTCTGGGGCCAACGTCCTGACTTTC. This encodes CSARRDRVSGANVLTF.

The chain combines TRBV4-1 with TRBJ1-3, with no clear D. This CDR3 has 16 amino acids. V lost 0 bases, J lost 0 bases, and 9 bases lay in between. Germline CDR1 MGHRA, CDR2 YSYEKL. CDR3 region: CASSQESRPSGNTIYF. Written as DNA, the CDR3 is TGCGCCAGCAGCCAAGAGAGCCGGCCCTCTGGAAACACCATATATTTT.

The chain carries TRBV12-3 or TRBV12-4 and TRBJ1-2; the D is unclear. V was shortened by 2 bases and J by 7 bases, with 17 bases between the two germline ends. The CDR3 totals 15 residues. CDR3 residues: CASSLLGIQFSGYTF. The CDR3 nucleotides read TGTGCCAGCAGTTTATTGGGAATTCAGTTTAGTGGCTACACCTTC.

This clonotype was seen a handful of times. The chain has TRBV3-1 and TRBJ2-1; weak D call: TRBD2 (6 bases). V lost 7 bases and J lost 5, with 12 bases in between. Germline V CDR1 and CDR2: LGHDT, YNNKEL (reference sequence). CDR3 size: 13 residues. Here the CDR3 DNA reads TGTGCCAGCAACGACGGAGGGAACAATGAGCAGTTCTTC. This sequence encodes CASNDGGNNEQFF.

This clonotype occurred a few times. The chain links TRBV29-1 to TRBJ2-3; 9 bases are a match to TRBD2. This CDR3 has 14 residues. The V and J ends lost 7 bases and 2 bases, in that order; junction bases with no gene match: 7. The germline V gene encodes CDR1 SQVTM and CDR2 ANQGSEA. This chain's CDR3 is CSARTSAFTDTQYF. The CDR3 region has the DNA TGCAGCGCCCGGACTAGCGCGTTCACAGATACGCAGTATTTT.

This chain connects TRBV4-1 to TRBJ2-7; 10 bases fit TRBD2. CDR1 MGHRA and CDR2 YSYEKL come from the germline V gene. The CDR3 has 15 residues. The J segment lost 3 bases and the V segment lost 3 bases, leaving 5 bases of the junction unmatched. CDR3 residues: CASSQGSGGNYEQYF. CDR3 bases: TGCGCCAGCAGCCAGGGTAGCGGGGGGAACTACGAGCAGTACTTC.

This clonotype came up once. The rearrangement joins TRBV20-1 to TRBJ2-1, with 7 bases identical to TRBD2. With 4 bases clipped from V and 7 bases from J, the junction kept 13 bases outside the gene matches. From germline, CDR1 is DFQATT and CDR2 SNEGSKA (reference sequence). The CDR3 runs 15 residues. The CDR3 is CSAIGGIGGNNEQFF. For the CDR3, the DNA is TGCAGTGCTATCGGGGGGATCGGGGGTAATAATGAGCAGTTCTTC.

The sample holds a few counts of this clonotype. V usage is TRBV12-3 or TRBV12-4 and J usage is TRBJ2-1; D assignment may be TRBD1 or TRBD2 (5 bases each). The CDR3 extends over 13 amino acids. Trimming stripped 6 bases from V and 10 bases from J, with 16 bases between. The CDR3 loop is CASRGAGRGEQFF. The CDR3 bases are TGTGCCAGCAGAGGGGCGGGTCGTGGGGAGCAGTTCTTC.

This clonotype occurred a few times. The chain recombines TRBV12-3 or TRBV12-4 with TRBJ2-1, with 9 positions matching TRBD2. The CDR3 consists of 15 residues. The trim removed 6 bases at V and 9 bases at J, leaving 12 bases unmatched. CDR3 in DNA: TGTGCCAGCAGCGTGGGACTAGCCGCTGCTGGTGAGCAGTTCTTC. It is translated as CASSVGLAAAGEQFF.

In nucleotides, the CDR3 is TGTGCCAGCTCTTCACCCCCGGGATTAGCCAAAAACATTCAGTACTTC. Its protein product is CASSSPPGLAKNIQYF. The chain is built from TRBV2 and TRBJ2-4; TRBD2 is a possible D gene (5 bases). This CDR3 contains 16 residues. V was pared by 8 bases and J by 0 bases, with 17 bases between. Germline V gene data show CDR1 as SNHLY and CDR2 as FYNNEI. The full variable domain, its missing parts supplied by reference TRBV2 and TRBJ2-4, is EPEVTQTPSHQVTQMGQEVILRCVPISNHLYFYWYRQILGQKVEFLVSFYNNEISEKSEIFDDQFSVERPDGSNFTLKIRSTKLEDSAMYFCASSSPPGLAKNIQYFGAGTRLSVL.